One sample yielded the 4 T cell receptor beta chains listed below, sequenced in a study of cytomegalovirus exposure and HLA in healthy donors (dated 2017 in TCRdb). To prepare the library, the immunoSEQ multiplex PCR assay was applied. The multiplex PCR relied on a mix of 60 forward primers for TCR Vbeta segments and 13 reverse primers for TCR Jbeta segments. TCRdb stores this immuneACCESS table with in-frame sequences only. Part of the clones is absent; in the studies checked, under half of the shortfall reflects unresolved V genes, and no reason is known for the rest. The sample table contains 150,000 to 200,000 clones; only one count was recorded for 70% to 75% of them. 4.7% of the sample belongs to the ten largest clones. Sequenced sample: PBMCs. These receptors all come from a man between 18 and 35 years old in good health and CMV-seropositive.

The J gene is TRBJ2-3, the V gene TRBV15; 9 nucleotides match TRBD2. The germline gives CDR1 LNHNV, CDR2 YYDKDF (reference sequence). The J segment lost 7 bases and the V segment lost 5 bases, leaving 10 bases of the junction unmatched. The CDR3 is 15 amino acids. Written as DNA, the CDR3 is TGTGCCACCAGCGTAGCTAGCGGGGCTAGGAATACGCAGTATTTT. Residues: CATSVASGARNTQYF.

The rearrangement joins TRBV11-2 to TRBJ2-1; 7 bases align to TRBD2. With V trimmed by 5 bases and J by 10 bases, 17 bases remained unmatched. In germline, CDR1 is SGHAT, CDR2 FQNNGV. CDR3 size: 16 residues. The DNA of the CDR3 is TGTGCCAGCAGCCCCCCTTGGGCGGGAGTCCCCAGGGAGCAGTTCTTC. It codes for CASSPPWAGVPREQFF.

The genes are TRBV5-1 and TRBJ1-1; the D gene is possibly TRBD1 (5 bases). The CDR3 is 15 amino acids. Trimming pared 1 base from V and 4 bases from J, leaving 14 bases between. Germline V CDR1 and CDR2: SGHRS, YFSETQ. CDR3 sequence: CASSLYGGSSTEAFF. DNA of the CDR3: TGCGCCAGCAGCTTGTACGGGGGGAGTAGCACTGAAGCTTTCTTT.

The chain couples TRBV18 to TRBJ2-1; D ambiguous. The CDR3 spans 15 residues. V was pared by 6 bases and J by 5 bases, with 17 bases between. CDR1 is KGHSH, CDR2 LQKENI, per germline. The CDR3 bases are TGTGCCAGCTCGTTCGAGTCGCCCGCCCACAATGAGCAGTTCTTC. This gives the protein CASSFESPAHNEQFF.